A single T cell receptor (beta chain) is shown here with its context. Its cognate antigen is unknown. Ipilimumab, 1 mg/kg, started 14 to 28 days after autologous transplant. The sample is drawn from a study of ipilimumab plus nivolumab after autologous stem cell transplantation. Whole-study findings and limits: The authors say TCR, Treg and microbiome findings warrant further study.

Measured with immunoSEQ multiplex PCR; TCRdb has only the in-frame clones, and not every one. This table has some 25,000 clones, roughly 86% appearing once. Trimming pared 5 bases from V and 3 bases from J, leaving 10 bases between. The germline CDR1 and CDR2 sequences are MNHNY and SVGAGI (reference sequence). This CDR3 is 13 amino acids long. The source is a male donor with diffuse large B-cell lymphoma. The gene calls are TRBV6-6 and TRBJ1-1, with D possibly matching TRBD1 (5 bases). The input for sequencing was PBMCs, taken in a trial of ipilimumab plus nivolumab as post-transplant consolidation. This CDR3 reads CASSDSRYTEAFF. The CDR3 DNA reads as TGTGCCAGCAGTGACAGTAGGTACACTGAAGCTTTCTTT.